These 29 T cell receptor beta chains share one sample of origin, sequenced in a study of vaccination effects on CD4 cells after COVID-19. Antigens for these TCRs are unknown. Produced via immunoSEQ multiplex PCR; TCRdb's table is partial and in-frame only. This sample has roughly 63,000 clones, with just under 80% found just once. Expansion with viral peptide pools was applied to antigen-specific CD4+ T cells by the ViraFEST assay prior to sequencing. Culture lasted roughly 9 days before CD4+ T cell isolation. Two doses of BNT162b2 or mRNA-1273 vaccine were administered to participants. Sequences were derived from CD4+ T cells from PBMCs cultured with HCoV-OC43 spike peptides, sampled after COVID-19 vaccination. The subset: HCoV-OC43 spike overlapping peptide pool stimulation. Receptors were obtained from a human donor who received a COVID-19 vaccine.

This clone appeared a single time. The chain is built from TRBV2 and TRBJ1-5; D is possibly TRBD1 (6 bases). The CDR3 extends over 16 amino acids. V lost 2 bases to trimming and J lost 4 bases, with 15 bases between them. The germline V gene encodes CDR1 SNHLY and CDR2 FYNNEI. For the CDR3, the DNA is TGTGCCAGCAGTGAACGGGGGCAGGGGTGGAATCAGCCCCAGCATTTT. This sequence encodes CASSERGQGWNQPQHF.

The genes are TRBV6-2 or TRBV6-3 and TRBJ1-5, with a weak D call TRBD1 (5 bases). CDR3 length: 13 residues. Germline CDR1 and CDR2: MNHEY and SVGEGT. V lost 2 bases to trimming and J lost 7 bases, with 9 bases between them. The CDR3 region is CASSYGGAQPQHF. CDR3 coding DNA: TGTGCCAGCAGTTACGGAGGGGCCCAGCCCCAGCATTTT.

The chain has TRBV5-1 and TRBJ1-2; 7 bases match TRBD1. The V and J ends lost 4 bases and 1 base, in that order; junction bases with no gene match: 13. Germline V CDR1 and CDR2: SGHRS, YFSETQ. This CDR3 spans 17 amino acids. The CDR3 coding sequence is TGCGCCAGCAGCCCACACGACCCGGGACAGCTTAACTATGGCTACACCTTC. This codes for CASSPHDPGQLNYGYTF.

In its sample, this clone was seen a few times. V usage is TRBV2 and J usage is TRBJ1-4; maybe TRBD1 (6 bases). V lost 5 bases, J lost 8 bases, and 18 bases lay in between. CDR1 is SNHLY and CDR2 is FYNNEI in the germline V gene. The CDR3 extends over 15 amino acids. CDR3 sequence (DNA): TGTGCCAGCAGTCCCAGGGGCTGGGGGGAGGAAAAACTGTTTTTT. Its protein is CASSPRGWGEEKLFF.

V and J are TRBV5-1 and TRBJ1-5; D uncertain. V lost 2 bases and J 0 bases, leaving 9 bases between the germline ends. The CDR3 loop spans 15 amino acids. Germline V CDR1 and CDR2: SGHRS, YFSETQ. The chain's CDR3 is CASSFRTDSNQPQHF. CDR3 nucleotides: TGCGCCAGCAGCTTCAGGACGGATAGCAATCAGCCCCAGCATTTT.

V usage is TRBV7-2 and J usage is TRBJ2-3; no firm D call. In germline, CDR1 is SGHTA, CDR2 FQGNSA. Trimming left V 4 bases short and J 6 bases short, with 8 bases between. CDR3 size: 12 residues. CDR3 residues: CASSSLRDTQYF. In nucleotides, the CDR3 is TGTGCCAGCAGCTCACTAAGGGATACGCAGTATTTT.

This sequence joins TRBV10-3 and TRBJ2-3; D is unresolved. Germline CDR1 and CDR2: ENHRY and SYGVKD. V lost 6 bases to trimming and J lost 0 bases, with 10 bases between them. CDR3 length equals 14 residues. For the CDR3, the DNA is TGTGCCATCAGCCGCGGTGCTAGCACAGATACGCAGTATTTT. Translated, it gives CAISRGASTDTQYF.

The CDR3 coding sequence is TGCGCCAGCACCACCGAACCGCCGAGGGACCTCACTGAAGCTTTCTTT. The encoded protein is CASTTEPPRDLTEAFF. The chain employs TRBV5-1 and TRBJ1-1; TRBD1 is a possible D gene (5 bases). In germline, CDR1 is SGHRS, CDR2 YFSETQ. Trimming pared 6 bases from V and 4 bases from J, leaving 22 bases between. CDR3 length: 16 residues.

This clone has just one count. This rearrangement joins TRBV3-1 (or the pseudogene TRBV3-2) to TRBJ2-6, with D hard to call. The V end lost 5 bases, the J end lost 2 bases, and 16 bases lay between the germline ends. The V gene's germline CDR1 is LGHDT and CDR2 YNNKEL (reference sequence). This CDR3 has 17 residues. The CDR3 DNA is TGTGCCAGCAGCTCGCACAGAATGTCTACTGGGGCCAACGTCCTGACTTTC. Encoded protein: CASSSHRMSTGANVLTF.

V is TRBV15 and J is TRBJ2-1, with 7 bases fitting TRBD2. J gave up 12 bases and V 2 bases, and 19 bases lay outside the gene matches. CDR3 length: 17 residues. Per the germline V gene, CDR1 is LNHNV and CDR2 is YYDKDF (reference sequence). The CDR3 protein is CATSRMGGTLAYKGQFF. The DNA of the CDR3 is TGTGCCACCAGCAGAATGGGAGGGACTCTAGCCTACAAGGGGCAGTTCTTC. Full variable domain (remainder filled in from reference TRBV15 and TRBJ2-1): DAMVIQNPRYQVTQFGKPVTLSCSQTLNHNVMYWYQQKSSQAPKLLFHYYDKDFNNEADTPDNFQSRRPNTSFCFLDIRSPGLGDTAMYLCATSRMGGTLAYKGQFFGPGTRLTVL.

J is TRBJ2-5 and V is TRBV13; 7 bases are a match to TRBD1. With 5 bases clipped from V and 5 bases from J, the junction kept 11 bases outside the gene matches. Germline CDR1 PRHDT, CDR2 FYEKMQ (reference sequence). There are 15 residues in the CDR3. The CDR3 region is CASSRQRQGRETQYF. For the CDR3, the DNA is TGTGCCAGCAGCCGTCAGCGACAGGGCAGGGAGACCCAGTACTTC.

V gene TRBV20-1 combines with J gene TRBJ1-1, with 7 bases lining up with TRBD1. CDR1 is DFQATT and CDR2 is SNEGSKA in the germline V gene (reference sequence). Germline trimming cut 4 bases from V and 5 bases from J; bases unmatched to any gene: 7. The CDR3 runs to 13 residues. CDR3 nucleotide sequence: TGCAGTGCTATTGACAGGGCGGTAACTGAAGCTTTCTTT. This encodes CSAIDRAVTEAFF.

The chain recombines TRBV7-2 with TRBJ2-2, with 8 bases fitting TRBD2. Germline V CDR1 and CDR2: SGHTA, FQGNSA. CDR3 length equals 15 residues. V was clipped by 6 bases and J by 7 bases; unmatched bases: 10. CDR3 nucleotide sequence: TGTGCCAGCAGGTCCGGGACTAGAGAATTCGGGGAGCTGTTTTTT. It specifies CASRSGTREFGELFF.

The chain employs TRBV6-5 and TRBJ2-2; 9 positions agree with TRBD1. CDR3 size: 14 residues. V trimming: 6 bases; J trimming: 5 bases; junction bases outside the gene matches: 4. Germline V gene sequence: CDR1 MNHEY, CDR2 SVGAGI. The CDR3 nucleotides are TGTGCCAGCAGGGGGACAGGGAGGACCGGGGAGCTGTTTTTT. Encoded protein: CASRGTGRTGELFF.

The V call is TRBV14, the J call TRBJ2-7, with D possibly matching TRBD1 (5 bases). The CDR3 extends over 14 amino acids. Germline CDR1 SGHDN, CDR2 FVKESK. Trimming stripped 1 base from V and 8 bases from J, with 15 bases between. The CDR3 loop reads CASSQAGSTGKQYV. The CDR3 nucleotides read TGTGCCAGCAGCCAAGCAGGGTCGACGGGTAAGCAGTACGTC.

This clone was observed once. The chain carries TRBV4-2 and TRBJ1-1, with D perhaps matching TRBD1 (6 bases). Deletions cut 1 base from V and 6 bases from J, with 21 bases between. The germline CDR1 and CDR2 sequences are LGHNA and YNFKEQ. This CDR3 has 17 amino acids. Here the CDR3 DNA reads TGTGCCAGCAGCCAAGGACCAGGGGTATCATATTCTCCTGAAGCTTTCTTT. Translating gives CASSQGPGVSYSPEAFF.

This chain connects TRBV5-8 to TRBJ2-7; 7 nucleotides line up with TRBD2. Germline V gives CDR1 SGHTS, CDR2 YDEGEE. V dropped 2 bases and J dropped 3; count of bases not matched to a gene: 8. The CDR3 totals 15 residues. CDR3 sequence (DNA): TGTGCCAGCAGCTTTCGGGGGGAGACCTACTACGAGCAGTACGTC. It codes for CASSFRGETYYEQYV.

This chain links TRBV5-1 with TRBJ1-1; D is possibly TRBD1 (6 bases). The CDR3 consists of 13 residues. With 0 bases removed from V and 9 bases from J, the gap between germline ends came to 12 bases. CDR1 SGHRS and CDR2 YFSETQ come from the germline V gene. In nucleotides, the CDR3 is TGCGCCAGCAGCTTGGCCACAGGGAATAAAGCTTTCTTT. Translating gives CASSLATGNKAFF.

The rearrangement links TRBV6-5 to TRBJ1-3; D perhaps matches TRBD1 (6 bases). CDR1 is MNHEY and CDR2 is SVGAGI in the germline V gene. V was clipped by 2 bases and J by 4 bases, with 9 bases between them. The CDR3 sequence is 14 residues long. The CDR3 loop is CASSYRDRGNTIYF. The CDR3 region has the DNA TGTGCCAGCAGTTACCGCGACAGGGGAAACACCATATATTTT.

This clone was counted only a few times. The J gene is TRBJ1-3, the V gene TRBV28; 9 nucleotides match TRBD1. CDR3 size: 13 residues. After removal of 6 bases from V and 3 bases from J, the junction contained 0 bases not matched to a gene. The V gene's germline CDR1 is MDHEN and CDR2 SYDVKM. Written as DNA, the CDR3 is TGTGCCAGCAGGGACAGGGGTGGAAACACCATATATTTT. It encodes CASRDRGGNTIYF.

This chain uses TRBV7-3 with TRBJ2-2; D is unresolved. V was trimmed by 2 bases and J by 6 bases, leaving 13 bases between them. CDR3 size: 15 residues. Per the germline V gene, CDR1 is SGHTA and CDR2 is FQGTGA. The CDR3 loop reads CASSLLGFGPGELFF. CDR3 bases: TGTGCCAGCAGCTTATTGGGGTTCGGGCCCGGGGAGCTGTTTTTT.

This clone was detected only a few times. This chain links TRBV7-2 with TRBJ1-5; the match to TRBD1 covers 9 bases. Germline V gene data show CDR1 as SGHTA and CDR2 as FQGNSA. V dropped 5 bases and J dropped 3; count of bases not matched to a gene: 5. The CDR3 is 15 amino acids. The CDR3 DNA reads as TGTGCCAGCAGCCGGGACAGGGTTGACAATCAGCCCCAGCATTTT. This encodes CASSRDRVDNQPQHF.

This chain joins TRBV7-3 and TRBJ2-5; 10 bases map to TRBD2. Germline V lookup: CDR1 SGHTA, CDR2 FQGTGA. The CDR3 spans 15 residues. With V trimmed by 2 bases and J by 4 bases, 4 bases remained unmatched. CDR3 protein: CASSLQRGGRETQYF. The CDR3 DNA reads TGTGCCAGCAGCTTACAGCGGGGGGGCCGAGAGACCCAGTACTTC. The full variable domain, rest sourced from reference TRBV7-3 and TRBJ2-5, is GAGVSQTPSNKVTEKGKYVELRCDPISGHTALYWYRQSLGQGPEFLIYFQGTGAADDSGLPNDRFFAVRPEGSVSTLKIQRTERGDSAVYLCASSLQRGGRETQYFGPGTRLLVL.

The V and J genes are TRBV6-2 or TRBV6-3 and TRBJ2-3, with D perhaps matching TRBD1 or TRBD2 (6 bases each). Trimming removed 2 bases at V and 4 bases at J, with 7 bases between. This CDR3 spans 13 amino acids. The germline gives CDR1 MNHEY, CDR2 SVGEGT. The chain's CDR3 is CASSYRGADTQYF. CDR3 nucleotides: TGTGCCAGCAGTTACAGGGGGGCAGATACGCAGTATTTT.

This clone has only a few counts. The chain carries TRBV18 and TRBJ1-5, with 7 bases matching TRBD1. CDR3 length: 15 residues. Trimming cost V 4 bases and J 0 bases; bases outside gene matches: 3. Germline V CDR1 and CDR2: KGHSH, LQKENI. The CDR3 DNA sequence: TGTGCCAGCTCACAACAGGGGTTTAGCAATCAGCCCCAGCATTTT. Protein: CASSQQGFSNQPQHF. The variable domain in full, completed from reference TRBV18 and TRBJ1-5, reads NAGVMQNPRHLVRRRGQEARLRCSPMKGHSHVYWYRQLPEEGLKFMVYLQKENIIDESGMPKERFSAEFPKEGPSILRIQQVVRGDSAAYFCASSQQGFSNQPQHFGDGTRLSIL.

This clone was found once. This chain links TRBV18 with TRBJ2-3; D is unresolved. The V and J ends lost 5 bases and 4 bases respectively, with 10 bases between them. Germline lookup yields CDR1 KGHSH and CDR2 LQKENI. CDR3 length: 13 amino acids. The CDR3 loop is CASSAPLSDTQYF. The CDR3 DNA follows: TGTGCCAGCTCAGCCCCCCTATCAGATACGCAGTATTTT.

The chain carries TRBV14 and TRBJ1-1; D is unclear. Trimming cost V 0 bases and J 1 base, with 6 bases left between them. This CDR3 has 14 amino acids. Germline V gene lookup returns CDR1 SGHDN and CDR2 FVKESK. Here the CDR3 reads CASSQERRNTEAFF. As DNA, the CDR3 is TGTGCCAGCAGCCAAGAGCGTAGGAACACTGAAGCTTTCTTT.

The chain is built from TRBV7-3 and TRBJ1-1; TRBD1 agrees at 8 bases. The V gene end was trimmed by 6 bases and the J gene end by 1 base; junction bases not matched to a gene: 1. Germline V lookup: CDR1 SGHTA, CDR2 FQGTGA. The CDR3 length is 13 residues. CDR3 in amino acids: CASSGQGNTEAFF. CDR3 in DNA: TGTGCCAGCAGTGGACAGGGGAACACTGAAGCTTTCTTT. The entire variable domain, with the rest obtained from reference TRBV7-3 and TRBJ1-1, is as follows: GAGVSQTPSNKVTEKGKYVELRCDPISGHTALYWYRQSLGQGPEFLIYFQGTGAADDSGLPNDRFFAVRPEGSVSTLKIQRTERGDSAVYLCASSGQGNTEAFFGQGTRLTVV.

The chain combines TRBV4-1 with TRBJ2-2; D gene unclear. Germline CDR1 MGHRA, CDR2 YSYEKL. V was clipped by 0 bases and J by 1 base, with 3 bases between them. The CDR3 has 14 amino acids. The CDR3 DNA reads TGCGCCAGCAGCCAAGAAGGGAACACCGGGGAGCTGTTTTTT. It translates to CASSQEGNTGELFF.